What follows are 17 T cell receptor beta chains derived from one specimen sequenced in a study of blood T cell repertoires in COVID-19. Only in-frame clones appear in the TCRdb table, and some are missing; sequencing was by immunoSEQ multiplex PCR. The sample includes approximately 230,000 clones, just over 85% of them seen just once. Sequencing input: PBMCs or T cells enriched from blood (not recorded which). All receptors come from a middle-aged man who had recovered from COVID-19.

This sequence joins TRBV12-3 or TRBV12-4 and TRBJ2-3, with D unclear. This CDR3 comprises 13 residues. V lost 4 bases and J 4 bases, leaving 9 bases between the germline ends. The CDR3 sequence is CASSSSYADTQYF. DNA of the CDR3: TGTGCCAGCAGTTCAAGCTACGCAGATACGCAGTATTTT.

The chain joins TRBV4-1 to TRBJ2-7; 10 positions agree with TRBD1. Germline-derived CDR1 and CDR2 are MGHRA and YSYEKL. V lost 3 bases, J lost 5 bases, and 7 bases stayed unmatched. This CDR3 is built from 15 residues. In nucleotides, the CDR3 is TGCGCCAGCAGCCATCAGGACAGGGGGTTCAACGAGCAGTACTTC. It codes for CASSHQDRGFNEQYF.

The chain joins TRBV6-1 to TRBJ2-7, with D maybe TRBD2 (7 bases). Germline V lookup: CDR1 MNHNS, CDR2 SASEGT. This CDR3 is built from 12 residues. Trimming took off 3 bases at V and 10 bases at J, with 13 bases between the two ends. The CDR3 region has the DNA TGTGCCAGCAGTGATGGGGGGGCACTCCAGTACTTC. Translating gives CASSDGGALQYF.

This rearrangement joins TRBV5-1 to TRBJ2-3; a weak D match, TRBD2 (6 bases). V lost 4 bases to trimming and J lost 3 bases, with 15 bases between them. CDR3 length: 15 amino acids. Per germline, CDR1 SGHRS and CDR2 YFSETQ. As DNA, the CDR3 is TGCGCCAGCAGCCGCCTGACGGGGACTACAGATACGCAGTATTTT. It codes for CASSRLTGTTDTQYF.

The chain recombines TRBV15 with TRBJ1-2, with 11 nucleotides matching TRBD1. With V trimmed by 0 bases and J by 5 bases, 11 bases remained unmatched. Germline CDR1 and CDR2: LNHNV and YYDKDF (reference sequence). The CDR3 consists of 18 residues. The CDR3 loop reads CATSRDRTGGGVGYGYTF. The CDR3, as DNA: TGTGCCACCAGCAGAGATCGGACAGGGGGCGGGGTGGGGTATGGCTACACCTTC. The complete variable domain, with remaining parts taken from reference TRBV15 and TRBJ1-2, reads DAMVIQNPRYQVTQFGKPVTLSCSQTLNHNVMYWYQQKSSQAPKLLFHYYDKDFNNEADTPDNFQSRRPNTSFCFLDIRSPGLGDTAMYLCATSRDRTGGGVGYGYTFGSGTRLTVV.

This clone has just a few counts. The sample contains more than one DNA sequence encoding this CDR3. Here the CDR3 DNA reads TGCAGCGTTGGGGGGGGAAGCAATCAGCCCCAGCATTTT. Residues: CSVGGGSNQPQHF. The chain is built from TRBV29-1 and TRBJ1-5, with D maybe TRBD1 (5 bases). The CDR3 is 13 residues long. Trimming pared 4 bases from V and 1 base from J, leaving 8 bases between. CDR1 SQVTM and CDR2 ANQGSEA come from the germline V gene.

This clone was counted a few times. The rearrangement uses TRBV11-2 and TRBJ1-2, with 9 bases that match TRBD1. Germline V CDR1 and CDR2: SGHAT, FQNNGV. Trimming removed 6 bases from V and 7 bases from J; junction bases left unmatched: 9. CDR3 size: 14 residues. The CDR3 sequence is CASSSTGGAGGYTF. CDR3 in DNA: TGTGCCAGCAGTAGTACAGGGGGCGCGGGTGGCTACACCTTC.

The chain uses TRBV28 and TRBJ2-5; TRBD1 aligns across 9 bases. The V gene's germline CDR1 is MDHEN and CDR2 SYDVKM. The V segment lost 1 base and the J segment 5 bases; nucleotides outside the gene matches: 8. The CDR3 contains 16 residues. In DNA form, the CDR3 reads TGTGCCAGCAGTTTATTAGGACAGGGGAATGTGGAGACCCAGTACTTC. Its translation: CASSLLGQGNVETQYF.

This clone came up once. The chain joins TRBV7-9 to TRBJ2-3; D possibly corresponds to TRBD2 (6 bases). Germline CDR1 and CDR2: SEHNR and FQNEAQ (reference sequence). The CDR3 length is 15 residues. Trimming removed 4 bases from V and 3 bases from J, with 14 bases in between. The CDR3 region is CASSSRGGETDTQYF. The CDR3 DNA reads TGTGCCAGCAGCTCCAGAGGCGGGGAGACAGATACGCAGTATTTT.

CDR3 sequence (DNA): TGCGCCAGCAGTGAGTGGTCCGGTAACCTCCAGGGCCAGCCCCAGCATTTT. It specifies CASSEWSGNLQGQPQHF. V and J are TRBV10-2 and TRBJ1-5; a possible D gene is TRBD1 (5 bases). Germline CDR1 reads WSHSY; CDR2 reads SAAADI. The CDR3 runs to 17 residues. V shed 1 base and J shed 7 bases, with 20 bases lying between them.

This chain connects TRBV6-5 to TRBJ2-7; TRBD1 aligns across 9 bases. The CDR3 extends over 15 amino acids. Per germline, CDR1 MNHEY and CDR2 SVGAGI. Losses at the gene ends were 6 bases for V and 4 bases for J; bases not matched to a gene: 10. The CDR3 DNA reads as TGTGCCAGCAGCCGCGCGACAGGGGGAAAGTACGAGCAGTACTTC. Protein: CASSRATGGKYEQYF.

The DNA of the CDR3 is TGTGCCAGCTCGTTCACTAGCGGGAGGTCTCTAGAGACCCAGTACTTC. Amino acids: CASSFTSGRSLETQYF. This rearrangement joins TRBV18 to TRBJ2-5; 12 nucleotides match TRBD2. The CDR3 spans 16 residues. The germline gives CDR1 KGHSH, CDR2 LQKENI. V dropped 6 bases and J dropped 4; count of bases not matched to a gene: 9.

The chain links TRBV18 to TRBJ2-2, with TRBD2 as a possible D gene (6 bases). Trimming took 3 bases from V and 5 from J, leaving 10 bases between them. The CDR3 is 14 amino acids. Germline V gives CDR1 KGHSH, CDR2 LQKENI. CDR3 coding DNA: TGTGCCAGCTCACCCGGGACTGTTACCGGGGAGCTGTTTTTT. It encodes CASSPGTVTGELFF. Full variable domain (missing parts from reference TRBV18 and TRBJ2-2): NAGVMQNPRHLVRRRGQEARLRCSPMKGHSHVYWYRQLPEEGLKFMVYLQKENIIDESGMPKERFSAEFPKEGPSILRIQQVVRGDSAAYFCASSPGTVTGELFFGEGSRLTVL.

The CDR3 DNA follows: TGTGCCAGCGACAGGGGAAACGCAAGAGAGACCCAGTACTTC. It translates to CASDRGNARETQYF. The gene calls are TRBV2 and TRBJ2-5; TRBD1 aligns across 8 bases. Germline CDR1 is SNHLY and CDR2 is FYNNEI. With V trimmed by 8 bases and J by 4 bases, 9 bases remained unmatched. This CDR3 region has 14 residues.

V usage is TRBV7-9 and J usage is TRBJ2-3; D call uncertain. CDR1 SEHNR and CDR2 FQNEAQ come from the germline V gene (reference sequence). V lost 5 bases and J lost 2, with 8 bases in between. The CDR3 contains 13 residues. CDR3 sequence (DNA): TGTGCCAGCAGCCCCCCTACCACAGATACGCAGTATTTT. It translates to CASSPPTTDTQYF.

The chain has TRBV5-1 and TRBJ2-7; 11 nucleotides agree with TRBD1. There are 14 residues in the CDR3. With 6 bases clipped from V and 5 bases from J, the junction kept 7 bases outside the gene matches. Germline lookup yields CDR1 SGHRS and CDR2 YFSETQ. CDR3 bases: TGCGCCAGCACCTCCGGGACAGGGGGACACGAGCAGTACTTC. Translated: CASTSGTGGHEQYF.

V gene TRBV5-1 combines with J gene TRBJ2-5, with 11 bases fitting TRBD1. CDR1 and CDR2 from the germline V gene are SGHRS and YFSETQ. V shed 0 bases, J shed 4 bases, and the junction held 8 bases outside the gene matches. The CDR3 loop spans 17 amino acids. DNA of the CDR3: TGCGCCAGCAGCTTGGGGAGGACAGGGGGCGCGGGAGAGACCCAGTACTTC. Residues: CASSLGRTGGAGETQYF.